This T cell receptor (beta chain) originates from a study of blood T cell repertoires in COVID-19. In the study overall: The study drew acute and convalescent COVID-19 samples from the United States, Italy and Spain.

TCRdb keeps only in-frame clones here, not all; method: immunoSEQ multiplex PCR. The table includes 650,000 to 800,000 clones, around 89% detected once. CDR3 size: 16 residues. V lost 5 bases and J 0 bases, leaving 11 bases between the germline ends. The V gene's germline CDR1 is SGHVS and CDR2 FNYEAQ. The source of this sequence is a woman aged 18-30 years with acute or convalescent COVID-19. Source material: peripheral blood. The chain links TRBV7-6 to TRBJ1-6, with D tentatively TRBD1 (6 bases). The CDR3 is CASSVGQSSYNSPLHF. The CDR3, as DNA: TGTGCCAGCAGCGTAGGACAGAGCTCCTATAATTCACCCCTCCACTTT.